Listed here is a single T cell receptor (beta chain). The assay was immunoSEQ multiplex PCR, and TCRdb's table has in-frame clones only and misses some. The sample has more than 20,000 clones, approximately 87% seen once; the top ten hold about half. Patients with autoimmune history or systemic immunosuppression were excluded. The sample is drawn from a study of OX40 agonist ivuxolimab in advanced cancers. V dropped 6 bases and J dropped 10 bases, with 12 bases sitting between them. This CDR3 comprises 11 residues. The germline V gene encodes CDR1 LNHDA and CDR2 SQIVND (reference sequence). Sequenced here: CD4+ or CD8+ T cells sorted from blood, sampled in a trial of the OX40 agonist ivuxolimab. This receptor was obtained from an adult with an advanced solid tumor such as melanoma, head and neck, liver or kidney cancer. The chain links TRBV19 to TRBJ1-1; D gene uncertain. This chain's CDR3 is CASSKGLGAFF. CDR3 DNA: TGTGCCAGTAGCAAAGGGCTCGGAGCTTTCTTT.